A selection of T cell receptor beta chains follows, all from one sample in a study of shared clonotypes between healthy human individuals. TCRdb's copy holds only in-frame clones and misses some; the assay was immunoSEQ multiplex PCR. The data show some 2 million clones, with roughly 96% seen just once and more than 0.1% held by the top ten. Sequencing input: naive CD4+ T cells sorted from blood. These receptors came from a man aged 18-30 years in good health. CDR3s include the opening cysteine and the closing phenylalanine or tryptophan. A D gene is named only where the DNA matches it firmly. A clone size is listed for some rows: how often the clone was seen (once, few, many), or a class if it is expanded.

v_call	d_call	j_call	clone_size	cdr3_aa	cdr3_nt
TRBV10-3	.	TRBJ2-3	.	CAISGGGTDTQYF	TGTGCCATCAGTGGCGGGGGCACAGATACGCAGTATTTT
TRBV10-1	TRBD1	TRBJ2-7	.	CITGGWPMDEQYF	TGCATCACAGGGGGGTGGCCCATGGACGAGCAGTACTTC
TRBV2	TRBD1	TRBJ2-7	.	CASSGQGYEQYF	TGTGCCAGCAGCGGACAGGGCTACGAGCAGTACTTC
TRBV28	TRBD2	TRBJ2-1	once	CASSSSGGFNNEQFF	TGTGCCAGCAGTTCTAGCGGGGGGTTTAACAATGAGCAGTTCTTC
TRBV30	TRBD1	TRBJ1-2	.	CASGTVNGYTF	TGTGCCTCCGGGACAGTGAACGGCTACACCTTC
TRBV27	.	TRBJ2-5	.	CASSFSTGWETQYF	TGTGCCAGCAGTTTCTCGACGGGGTGGGAGACCCAGTACTTC
TRBV6-1	.	TRBJ2-3	.	CASSRQPGATDTQYF	TGTGCCAGCAGCAGGCAGCCGGGGGCCACAGATACGCAGTATTTT
TRBV9	TRBD1	TRBJ2-1	.	CASSPSGQSSYNEQFF	TGTGCCAGCAGCCCATCGGGACAGAGCTCCTACAATGAGCAGTTCTTC
TRBV5-3	.	TRBJ1-2	.	CARSPARYGYTF	TGTGCCAGAAGCCCGGCTAGGTATGGCTACACCTTC
TRBV27	.	TRBJ1-1	.	CASSPRRGGGTEAFF	TGTGCCAGCAGTCCCCGTCGCGGGGGGGGCACTGAAGCTTTCTTT
TRBV5-1	.	TRBJ2-7	.	CASTPAGGPSSYEQYF	TGCGCCAGCACACCCGCTGGAGGGCCCTCCTCCTACGAGCAGTACTTC